Here is one T cell receptor (beta chain) with its context. The CDR3 loop spans 12 amino acids. V lost 7 bases and J lost 0, with 7 bases in between. Germline V gives CDR1 SQVTM, CDR2 ANQGSEA. Assay: immunoSEQ multiplex PCR; the TCRdb copy retains only in-frame clones and omits some. Of some 150,000 clones listed, just over 85% are singletons. This sample is part of a study of blood T cell repertoires in COVID-19. The sequence derives from a woman aged 60-75 years with acute or convalescent COVID-19. Sequencing input: peripheral blood. The chain carries TRBV29-1 and TRBJ1-3; no clear D. This CDR3 reads CSADTSGNTIYF. In DNA, the CDR3 is TGCAGCGCCGACACCTCTGGAAACACCATATATTTT.